Reported below is one T cell receptor beta chain. J was trimmed by 6 bases and V by 0 bases; bases with no gene match: 9. The length of the CDR3 is 17 residues. Germline loops: CDR1 MGHRA, CDR2 YSYEKL. This specimen belongs to a study of blood T cells in healthy people across ages. Turning to the study itself: Template-switching capture recovered about one barcoded beta molecule per two T cells.

Donors were healthy Caucasian individuals from Russia aged about 6 to 100. Per-sample yields of isolated PBMCs were at least 6 million. Then a second PCR, running about 6 to 12 cycles, was carried out with a sample-barcoded 5' primer and a J-beta primer mix. A 12-random-nucleotide template-switch adaptor tagged each cDNA molecule. TCRdb re-called the 5' RACE reads through MiXCR, storing one row per CDR3 protein. The repertoire consists of some 1,500,000 distinct CDR3 sequences, with roughly two fifths occurring once and the leading ten covering roughly 3.7%. The source material was blood. The chain is built from TRBV4-1 and TRBJ1-5; 9 bases agree with TRBD1. This receptor was identified in a woman aged 18 to 35 in good health. The CDR3 DNA reads as TGCGCCAGCAGCCAAGATACTAAGGGACAGGGATTTCAGCCCCAGCATTTT. Its protein is CASSQDTKGQGFQPQHF.